Listed here are 12 T cell receptor beta chains from one sample, sequenced in a study of control samples from healthy donors and cancer patients (dated by TCRdb to 2020 to 2021). Library preparation used the immunoSEQ multiplex PCR assay. The table comes from immuneACCESS by way of TCRdb, which keeps in-frame sequences with V and J called. Part of the clones is missing from these tables; in studies checked, under half for an unresolved V gene and the rest for unknown reasons. This sample lists about 89,000 clones; 70% to 90% were detected once. Together, the top ten hold over 2% of the sample. The specimen sequenced was blood. The receptors shown here come from a woman between 40 and 50 years old in good health.

This clone appeared once. The V gene is TRBV5-6, the J gene TRBJ1-1, with TRBD1 matching over 12 bases. The CDR3 consists of 16 residues. In germline, CDR1 is SGHDT, CDR2 YYEEEE. The trim removed 5 bases at V and 7 bases at J, leaving 12 bases unmatched. CDR3 sequence (DNA): TGTGCCAGCAGATCACCGGGACAGGGGGCGCGGAGTGAAGCTTTCTTT. It yields the protein CASRSPGQGARSEAFF.

This chain links TRBV11-3 with TRBJ2-3, with D perhaps matching TRBD2 (7 bases). This CDR3 is 18 amino acids long. The germline gives CDR1 SGHNT, CDR2 YENEEA. V gave up 5 bases and J gave up 1 base, with 22 bases separating them. CDR3 nucleotide sequence: TGTGCCAGCAGCCCCCCTCCGGGGCGGGGGCCAGGCACAGATACGCAGTATTTT. It is translated as CASSPPPGRGPGTDTQYF.

As regards this clone: The same CDR3 arises from other DNA sequences in this sample as well. J is TRBJ2-3 and V is TRBV4-3; possibly TRBD1 for D (7 bases). Trimming cost V 0 bases and J 3 bases, with 13 bases left between them. The V gene's germline CDR1 is LGHNA and CDR2 YSLEER. The CDR3 contains 16 residues. CDR3 bases: TGCGCCAGCAGCCAAGATCTGGCAGGGGGGACAGATACGCAGTATTTT. As protein: CASSQDLAGGTDTQYF.

The chain is built from TRBV20-1 and TRBJ1-2; unclear D gene. V dropped 0 bases and J dropped 7 bases, with 6 bases sitting between them. This CDR3 has 11 amino acids. Per the germline V gene, CDR1 is DFQATT and CDR2 is SNEGSKA (reference sequence). The CDR3 reads CSAREWAGYTF. DNA of the CDR3: TGCAGTGCTAGAGAGTGGGCTGGCTACACCTTC.

The chain has TRBV7-8 and TRBJ2-1, with D uncertain. The CDR3 length is 13 residues. V gave up 4 bases and J gave up 12 bases, with 16 bases separating them. From germline, CDR1 is SGHVS and CDR2 FQNEAQ. The CDR3 nucleotides read TGTGCCAGCAGCTCTGTTCCCACCTCGGGGCAGTTCTTC. It specifies CASSSVPTSGQFF.

The chain uses TRBV6-1 and TRBJ2-7, with D unclear. This CDR3 is 12 amino acids long. Germline V gene lookup returns CDR1 MNHNS and CDR2 SASEGT. Trimming took 2 bases from V and 1 from J, leaving 3 bases between them. CDR3 bases: TGTGCCAGCAGTGAATTTTCCTACGAGCAGTACTTC. Its translation: CASSEFSYEQYF.

This chain joins TRBV5-5 and TRBJ2-7; TRBD2 matches 7 bases. This CDR3 is 14 amino acids long. The V segment lost 0 bases and the J segment 2 bases; nucleotides outside the gene matches: 2. Germline V gives CDR1 SGHKS, CDR2 YYEKEE (reference sequence). CDR3 coding DNA: TGTGCCAGCAGCTTGGGGGAGGGGCCCTACGAGCAGTACTTC. It encodes CASSLGEGPYEQYF.

The rearrangement uses TRBV11-3 and TRBJ1-2, with D maybe TRBD1 (6 bases). The V and J ends lost 0 bases and 7 bases respectively, with 18 bases between them. The length of the CDR3 is 16 residues. Germline values: CDR1 SGHNT, CDR2 YENEEA. The CDR3 DNA sequence: TGTGCCAGCAGCTTAGATGATTGGGGAGGGACAAGTGGCTACACCTTC. Translation gives CASSLDDWGGTSGYTF.

The chain employs TRBV6-1 and TRBJ1-5; perhaps TRBD1 as D (6 bases). Germline V gene data show CDR1 as MNHNS and CDR2 as SASEGT. This CDR3 spans 15 amino acids. V lost 1 base and J 7 bases, leaving 14 bases between the germline ends. The CDR3 is CASSEEQGVEQPQHF. Here the CDR3 DNA reads TGTGCCAGCAGTGAAGAACAGGGAGTAGAGCAGCCCCAGCATTTT.

The gene calls are TRBV7-6 and TRBJ1-4; 7 bases align to TRBD1. Germline V gives CDR1 SGHVS, CDR2 FNYEAQ. This CDR3 has 18 amino acids. Germline trimming cut 3 bases from V and 2 bases from J; bases unmatched to any gene: 12. CDR3: CASSLPVRDSRTNEKLFF. The CDR3 region has the DNA TGTGCCAGCAGCTTGCCAGTGAGGGACAGCCGGACTAATGAAAAACTGTTTTTT.

The chain uses TRBV7-8 and TRBJ2-3, with D hard to call. The germline V and J ends were trimmed by 5 bases and 11 bases, with 14 bases remaining between them. Germline lookup yields CDR1 SGHVS and CDR2 FQNEAQ. The CDR3 has 12 amino acids. In nucleotides, the CDR3 is TGTGCCAGCAGCCCGGACCAGAGGTTGCAGTATTTT. It specifies CASSPDQRLQYF.

The rearrangement joins TRBV7-2 to TRBJ2-2; weak D call: TRBD2 (6 bases). V lost 5 bases and J 2 bases, leaving 15 bases between the germline ends. Germline-derived CDR1 and CDR2 are SGHTA and FQGNSA. The CDR3 has 16 residues. The CDR3 sequence is CASSKSGLINTGELFF. The CDR3 nucleotides read TGTGCCAGCAGCAAATCCGGACTAATCAACACCGGGGAGCTGTTTTTT.